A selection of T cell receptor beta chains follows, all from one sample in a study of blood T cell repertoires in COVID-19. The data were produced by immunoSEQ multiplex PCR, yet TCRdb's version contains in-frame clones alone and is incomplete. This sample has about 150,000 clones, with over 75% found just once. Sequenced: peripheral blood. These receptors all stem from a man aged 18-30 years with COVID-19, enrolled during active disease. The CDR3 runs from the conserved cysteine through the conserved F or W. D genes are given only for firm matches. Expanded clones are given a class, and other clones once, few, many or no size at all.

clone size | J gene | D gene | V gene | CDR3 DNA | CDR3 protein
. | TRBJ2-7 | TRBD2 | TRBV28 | TGTGCCAGCAGCCCCTGGACTAGCAGCTCCTACGAGCAGTACTTC | CASSPWTSSSYEQYF
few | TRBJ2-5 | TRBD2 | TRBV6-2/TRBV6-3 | TGTGCCAGCAGTATCGGACTAGCGGAGACCCAGTACTTC | CASSIGLAETQYF
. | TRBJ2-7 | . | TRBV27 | TGTGCCAGCAGTTTATCTAGTCATGTCAAGCGGTACGAGCAGTACTTC | CASSLSSHVKRYEQYF
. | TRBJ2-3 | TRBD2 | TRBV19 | TGTGCCAGTAGGACCCCGGGGACTAGCCCTGCAGATACGCAGTATTTT | CASRTPGTSPADTQYF
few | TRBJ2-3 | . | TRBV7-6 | TGTGCCAGCAGCCCGTGGTGGAGGGGCACAGATACGCAGTATTTT | CASSPWWRGTDTQYF
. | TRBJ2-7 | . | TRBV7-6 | TGTGCCAGCAGCTCGCAGGGGTTCCTCTACGAGCAGTACTTC | CASSSQGFLYEQYF
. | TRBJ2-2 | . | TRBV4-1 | TGCGCCAGCAGCCAACGCGGTAACAGGGGAGGATCCGGGGAGCTGTTTTTT | CASSQRGNRGGSGELFF
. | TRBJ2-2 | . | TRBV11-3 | TGTGCCAGCAGCCCTACCCCGGGGAACACCGGGGAGCTGTTTTTT | CASSPTPGNTGELFF
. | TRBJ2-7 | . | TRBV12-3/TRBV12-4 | TGTGCCAGCACCCTGACAGGGAGGTACGAGCAGTACTTC | CASTLTGRYEQYF
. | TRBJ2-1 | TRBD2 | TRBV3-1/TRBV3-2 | TGTGCCAGCAGCCCCCCAGCGGGAGAGGTGTCCTACAATGAGCAGTTCTTC | CASSPPAGEVSYNEQFF
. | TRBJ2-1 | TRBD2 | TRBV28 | TGTGCCAGCAGTTTATTAGGGACTAGCGGTGAGCAGTTCTTC | CASSLLGTSGEQFF
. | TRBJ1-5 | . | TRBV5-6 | TGTGCCAGCAGCTTGGGAACCGAGCAAACGGGTCAGCCCCAGCATTTT | CASSLGTEQTGQPQHF
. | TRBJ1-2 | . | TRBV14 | TGTGCCAGCAGTCAAACGGCTTACGGACACATCTATGGCTACACCTTC | CASSQTAYGHIYGYTF
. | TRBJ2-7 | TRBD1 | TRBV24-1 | TGTGCCACCAGTGATTTATCCTGGACAGGGAGCTCCTACGAGCAGTACTTC | CATSDLSWTGSSYEQYF
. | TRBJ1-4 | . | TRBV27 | TGTGCCAGCAGTTTGAATGGCGAAAAACTGTTTTTT | CASSLNGEKLFF
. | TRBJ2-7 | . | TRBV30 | TGTGCCTGGAGTTTGTACCAGGGGTTCGGGGAGCAGTACTTC | CAWSLYQGFGEQYF
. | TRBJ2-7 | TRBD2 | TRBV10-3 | TGTGCCATCAGTGAGGGGGGGGAGTTCTACGAGCAGTACTTC | CAISEGGEFYEQYF
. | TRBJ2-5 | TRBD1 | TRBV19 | TGTGCCAGTAGTACAATCGACAGGGGAGGCTCGGAGACCCAGTACTTC | CASSTIDRGGSETQYF
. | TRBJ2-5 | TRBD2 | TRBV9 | TGTGCCAGCAGCGTTGGGAGCGGGAGAAAAGAGACCCAGTACTTC | CASSVGSGRKETQYF
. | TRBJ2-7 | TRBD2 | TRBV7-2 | TGTGCCAGCAGTTCTCGGACTAGCGGGCGCGAGCAGTACTTC | CASSSRTSGREQYF
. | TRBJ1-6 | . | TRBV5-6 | TGTGCCAGCAACGAGGCAGTAAATTCACCCCTCCACTTT | CASNEAVNSPLHF
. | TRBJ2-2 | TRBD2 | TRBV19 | TGTGCCAGTAGTACGACTAGCGCCACCGGGGAGCTGTTTTTT | CASSTTSATGELFF
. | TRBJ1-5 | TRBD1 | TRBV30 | TGTGCCTGGAGGGGACAGGGTCAGCCCCAGCATTTT | CAWRGQGQPQHF
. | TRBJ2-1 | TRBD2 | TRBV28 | TGTGCCAGCAGTCCCCACGGAGTAATAAGGACTAGCAGGTATGAGCAGTTCTTC | CASSPHGVIRTSRYEQFF
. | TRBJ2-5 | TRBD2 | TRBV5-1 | TGCGCCAGCAGCCCGGGGCTAGCGGGAGAGACCCAGTACTTC | CASSPGLAGETQYF
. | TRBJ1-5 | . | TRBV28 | TGTGCCAGCAGTTTAGGGGCAGGCAATCAGCCCCAGCATTTT | CASSLGAGNQPQHF
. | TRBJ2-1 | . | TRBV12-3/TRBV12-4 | TGTGCCAGCAAGGGGCCCAACAATGAGCAGTTCTTC | CASKGPNNEQFF
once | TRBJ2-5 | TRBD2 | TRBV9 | TGTGCCAGCACCCGGACTAGCGCCGTTCAAGAGACCCAGTACTTC | CASTRTSAVQETQYF
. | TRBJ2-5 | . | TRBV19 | TGTGCCAGTAGTATCGGGAGACAAGAGACCCAGTACTTC | CASSIGRQETQYF
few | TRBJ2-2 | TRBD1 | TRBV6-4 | TGTGCCAGCAGTTTAACGGGACAGGCGATGAACACCGGGGAGCTGTTTTTT | CASSLTGQAMNTGELFF
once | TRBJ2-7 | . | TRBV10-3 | TGTGCCATCAGTGAGTCGACCGGGTTCGAGCAGTACTTC | CAISESTGFEQYF
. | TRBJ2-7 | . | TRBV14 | TGTGCCAGCAGCCCCGGGACCTACGAGCAGTACTTC | CASSPGTYEQYF
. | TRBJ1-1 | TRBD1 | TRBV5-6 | TGTGCCAGCAGCTATGGACAGGGGATCGCTGAAGCTTTCTTT | CASSYGQGIAEAFF
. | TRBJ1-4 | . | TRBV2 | TGTGCCAGCAGTGAGGGGGGATCAAATGAAAAACTGCTTTTT | CASSEGGSNEKLLF
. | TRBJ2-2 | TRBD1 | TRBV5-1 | TGCGCCAGCAGCTCGGGACAGGTAGACACCGGGGAGCTGTTTTTT | CASSSGQVDTGELFF
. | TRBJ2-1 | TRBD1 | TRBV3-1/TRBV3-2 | TGTGCCAGCAGCCTCGGACAGGGGGAGGGTGGCAATGAGCAGTTCTTC | CASSLGQGEGGNEQFF
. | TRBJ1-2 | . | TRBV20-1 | TGCAGTGCTCCTAGCTACACCTTC | CSAPSYTF
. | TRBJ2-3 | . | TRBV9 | TGTGCCAGCAGCGTTGGACTCCTCACAGATACGCAGTATTTT | CASSVGLLTDTQYF
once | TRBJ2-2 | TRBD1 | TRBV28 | TGTGCCAGCAGTCCGGAAGACAGGGCCCACACCGGGGAGCTGTTTTTT | CASSPEDRAHTGELFF
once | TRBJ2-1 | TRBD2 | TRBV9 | TGTGCCAGCAGCGTAGCTGCGGGAGGAGGTACCTACAATGAGCAGTTCTTC | CASSVAAGGGTYNEQFF
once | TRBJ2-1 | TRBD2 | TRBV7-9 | TGTGCCAGCAGCTCGCAGCGGGAGGGCCTTCCCGATGAGCAGTTCTTC | CASSSQREGLPDEQFF